These 22 T cell receptor beta chains were sequenced from one sample in a study of memory CD4+ T cells and cytomegalovirus serostatus. The sort gate was single viable CD3+CD4+CD8-CD45RO+ cells for memory CD4+ T cells. Assay used: immunoSEQ multiplex PCR; TCRdb lists only in-frame clones, some missing. The data hold about 48,000 clones, with just under 80% observed a single time. The sequenced sample was memory CD4+ T cells from blood. Receptor source: an adult in good health and CMV-seronegative.

The J gene is TRBJ2-1, the V gene TRBV27, with a tentative D call TRBD2 (6 bases). Germline loops: CDR1 MNHEY, CDR2 SMNVEV (reference sequence). Trimming left V 6 bases short and J 0 bases short, with 15 bases between. CDR3 length: 16 amino acids. The CDR3, as DNA: TGTGCCAGCAGCTCGGGACTTTTTAACTCCTACAATGAGCAGTTCTTC. It is translated as CASSSGLFNSYNEQFF.

The chain is built from TRBV5-6 and TRBJ1-1, with D perhaps TRBD1 (5 bases). The CDR3 is 14 amino acids. Germline V CDR1 and CDR2: SGHDT, YYEEEE. Trimming shortened V by 4 bases and J by 1 base, and 11 bases separated the two germline ends. The DNA of the CDR3 is TGTGCCAGCAGCCGGACACGGCGGAACACTGAAGCTTTCTTT. It yields the protein CASSRTRRNTEAFF.

V gene TRBV19 combines with J gene TRBJ1-1; 8 bases agree with TRBD1. V lost 4 bases and J lost 5; bases outside the gene matches: 6. From germline, CDR1 is LNHDA and CDR2 SQIVND (reference sequence). The CDR3 contains 14 residues. This chain's CDR3 is CASSTGQGRTEAFF. Written as DNA, the CDR3 is TGTGCCAGTAGTACCGGACAGGGAAGGACTGAAGCTTTCTTT.

The rearrangement uses TRBV2 and TRBJ1-4; 7 bases are a match to TRBD1. The CDR3 extends over 14 amino acids. J gave up 2 bases and V 6 bases, and 3 bases lay outside the gene matches. In germline, CDR1 is SNHLY, CDR2 FYNNEI. The chain's CDR3 is CASRDRVTNEKLFF. In nucleotides, the CDR3 is TGTGCCAGCAGAGACAGGGTGACTAATGAAAAACTGTTTTTT.

The sample holds one count of this clone. The V call is TRBV7-8, the J call TRBJ1-2; no reliable D call. V lost 4 bases and J 7 bases, leaving 13 bases between the germline ends. Germline V gene sequence: CDR1 SGHVS, CDR2 FQNEAQ. The CDR3 sequence is 13 residues long. This chain's CDR3 is CASSSSGFTGYTF. The CDR3 coding sequence is TGTGCCAGCAGCTCATCTGGGTTCACTGGCTACACCTTC. Based on the CDR3 plus reference TRBV7-8 and TRBJ1-2, the full variable domain is GAGVSQSPRYKVAKRGQDVALRCDPISGHVSLFWYQQALGQGPEFLTYFQNEAQLDKSGLPSDRFFAERPEGSVSTLKIQRTQQEDSAVYLCASSSSGFTGYTFGSGTRLTVV.

The CDR3 here is CASSLGGFQGPQHF. CDR3 sequence (DNA): TGTGCCAGCAGTCTAGGGGGCTTCCAGGGGCCCCAGCATTTT. The V and J genes are TRBV7-2 and TRBJ1-5, with 7 bases fitting TRBD1. Germline CDR1 reads SGHTA; CDR2 reads FQGNSA. CDR3 length equals 14 residues. V trimming: 6 bases; J trimming: 9 bases; junction bases outside the gene matches: 11.

This chain uses TRBV29-1 with TRBJ2-3; D gene uncertain. Germline loops: CDR1 SQVTM, CDR2 ANQGSEA. V gave up 7 bases and J gave up 5 bases, with 13 bases separating them. The CDR3 contains 12 residues. CDR3 DNA sequence: TGCAGCGCACCACCGGACGGAGATACGCAGTATTTT. It translates to CSAPPDGDTQYF.

The chain is built from TRBV6-1 and TRBJ1-2, with D unclear. The V end lost 6 bases, the J end lost 1 base, and 12 bases lay between the germline ends. CDR1 is MNHNS, CDR2 SASEGT, per germline. CDR3 size: 14 residues. As DNA, the CDR3 is TGTGCCAGCAGGCCCACAGCCGATAACTATGGCTACACCTTC. It codes for CASRPTADNYGYTF.

The J gene is TRBJ2-5, the V gene TRBV12-5, with TRBD1 matching 9 bases. Germline V gene sequence: CDR1 LGHNT, CDR2 FRNRAP. V lost 1 base, J lost 3 bases, and 6 bases stayed unmatched. CDR3 length: 16 amino acids. The chain's CDR3 is CASGLADRDREETQYF. CDR3 nucleotides: TGTGCTAGTGGTTTGGCCGACCGGGACAGGGAAGAGACCCAGTACTTC.

The V gene is TRBV2, the J gene TRBJ2-4, with D hard to call. The CDR3 covers 14 residues. With 7 bases removed from V and 0 bases from J, the gap between germline ends came to 10 bases. Germline CDR1 reads SNHLY; CDR2 reads FYNNEI. Here the CDR3 reads CASITELAKNIQYF. The DNA for the CDR3 is TGTGCCAGCATAACGGAACTAGCCAAAAACATTCAGTACTTC.

This chain uses TRBV7-9 with TRBJ1-2; D call uncertain. Germline CDR1 and CDR2: SEHNR and FQNEAQ (reference sequence). The CDR3 loop spans 14 amino acids. V lost 9 bases, J lost 2 bases, and 16 bases lay in between. The CDR3 region has the DNA TGTGCCAGTTCCACAAGGACGGTGAACTATGGCTACACCTTC. This sequence encodes CASSTRTVNYGYTF.

The chain links TRBV6-6 to TRBJ1-6; 7 positions match TRBD1. The CDR3 covers 15 residues. Trimming cost V 4 bases and J 5 bases; bases outside gene matches: 5. Germline V gives CDR1 MNHNY, CDR2 SVGAGI (reference sequence). The CDR3 coding sequence is TGTGCCAGCAGTTCCCGACAGGGCAATAATTCACCCCTCCACTTT. This gives the protein CASSSRQGNNSPLHF.

For this clone: This sample also contains other DNA sequences that code for the same CDR3. The chain links TRBV28 to TRBJ1-2, with a possible D match to TRBD1 (6 bases). The V end was cut by 6 bases, the J end by 4 bases, with 9 bases between. The CDR3 contains 12 residues. The germline CDR1 and CDR2 sequences are MDHEN and SYDVKM. Here the CDR3 reads CASSTGPYGYTF. The CDR3 DNA is TGTGCCAGCAGCACAGGGCCCTATGGCTACACCTTC.

The chain is built from TRBV29-1 and TRBJ2-1; 11 bases agree with TRBD2. Trimming cost V 4 bases and J 7 bases; bases outside gene matches: 3. CDR1 is SQVTM and CDR2 is ANQGSEA in the germline V gene. The CDR3 loop spans 13 amino acids. The CDR3 region has the DNA TGCAGCGTTGTTAGGACTAGCGGGAATGAGCAGTTCTTC. Translating gives CSVVRTSGNEQFF.

In its sample, this clone was seen a few times. This sequence joins TRBV5-4 and TRBJ2-3; 14 bases are a match to TRBD2. With V trimmed by 3 bases and J by 2 bases, 11 bases remained unmatched. CDR3 length: 19 residues. CDR1 SGHNT and CDR2 YYREEE come from the germline V gene (reference sequence). The CDR3 nucleotides read TGTGCCAGCAGCTGGAGGAGACTAGCGGGAGGGCTCCCCACAGATACGCAGTATTTT. Amino acids: CASSWRRLAGGLPTDTQYF.

V is TRBV28 and J is TRBJ2-4; 8 bases are shared with TRBD2. The junction had 6 bases not matched to a gene; V was cut back by 2 bases and J by 15 bases. The CDR3 has 12 amino acids. CDR1 MDHEN and CDR2 SYDVKM come from the germline V gene. CDR3 sequence (DNA): TGTGCCAGCAGTTTAACGGGAGGGCCCTCGTACTTC. This codes for CASSLTGGPSYF.

This clone was counted between two and nine times. The rearrangement uses TRBV6-6 and TRBJ1-5, with TRBD1 matching over 7 bases. V gave up 6 bases and J gave up 5 bases; unmatched junction bases: 10. Looked up from germline, CDR1 is MNHNY and CDR2 is SVGAGI (reference sequence). The CDR3 length is 15 residues. In nucleotides, the CDR3 is TGTGCCAGCAGAGGACAGGCCCAAAAAGATCAGCCCCAGCATTTT. Residues: CASRGQAQKDQPQHF.

The chain links TRBV19 to TRBJ2-3; 9 bases align to TRBD2. Germline assignment: CDR1 LNHDA and CDR2 SQIVND (reference sequence). V shed 8 bases, J shed 4 bases, and the junction held 4 bases outside the gene matches. CDR3 length: 13 residues. In DNA, the CDR3 is TGTGCCAGTCTGCAGCGGGGGGCAGATACGCAGTATTTT. Amino acid sequence: CASLQRGADTQYF.

This clone is a singleton in its sample. The chain uses TRBV5-1 and TRBJ1-4; D remains unclear. The CDR3 is 14 amino acids. The ends were cut back, 6 bases at V and 3 bases at J, with 12 bases in the middle. Germline V lookup: CDR1 SGHRS, CDR2 YFSETQ. In DNA form, the CDR3 reads TGCGCCAGCAAGGCCGTTACCTCTAATGAAAAACTGTTTTTT. Translating it yields CASKAVTSNEKLFF.

This chain joins TRBV11-2 and TRBJ1-1, with D unclear. The CDR3 contains 15 residues. V lost 6 bases and J 1 base, leaving 15 bases between the germline ends. CDR1 and CDR2 from the germline V gene are SGHAT and FQNNGV. CDR3 DNA sequence: TGTGCCAGCAGAGCCCTACGGGGATGGAACACTGAAGCTTTCTTT. Encoded protein: CASRALRGWNTEAFF.

V is TRBV2 and J is TRBJ1-1, with D possibly matching TRBD1 (5 bases). The germline V gene encodes CDR1 SNHLY and CDR2 FYNNEI. This CDR3 has 14 residues. V dropped 10 bases and J dropped 1 base, with 16 bases sitting between them. DNA for the CDR3: TGTGCCACCAAAAAGTCGACAGCGAACACTGAAGCTTTCTTT. Translating it yields CATKKSTANTEAFF. Looking up the rest from reference TRBV2 and TRBJ1-1 gives the full variable domain: EPEVTQTPSHQVTQMGQEVILRCVPISNHLYFYWYRQILGQKVEFLVSFYNNEISEKSEIFDDQFSVERPDGSNFTLKIRSTKLEDSAMYFCATKKSTANTEAFFGQGTRLTVV.

The J gene is TRBJ1-1, the V gene TRBV5-1, with TRBD1 as a possible D gene (5 bases). In germline, CDR1 is SGHRS, CDR2 YFSETQ. The CDR3 consists of 15 residues. Deletions cut 0 bases from V and 0 bases from J, with 9 bases between. CDR3 region: CASSLGEGMNTEAFF. CDR3 nucleotides: TGCGCCAGCAGCTTGGGAGAGGGGATGAACACTGAAGCTTTCTTT.